This T cell receptor (beta chain) is drawn from a study of regulatory T cells in long-lasting Graves disease. Time point defined: newly diagnosed GD, antithyroid drugs for less than 3 months. RNA from PBMCs was the source of the TCR library. Whole-study findings and limits: Under persistent disease, TRBV28, TRBJ1-2 and TRBJ2-5 were used preferentially. Whereas new patients shared 800 to 1,000 public clonotypes, persistent patients shared more, at 2,500 to 3,500.

This clonotype was seen only a few times. Its target is not known. Combining iRepertoire HTBI primers with Arm-PCR of CDR3 regions, the authors built TCR beta libraries. From the multiplex PCR reads, TCRdb called clonotypes with MiXCR, one entry per CDR3 protein. The data show approximately 470,000 distinct CDR3 sequences, about a sixth seen once. The V end was cut by 0 bases, the J end by 1 base, with 13 bases between. The CDR3 covers 16 residues. Looked up from germline, CDR1 is SGDLS and CDR2 is YYNGEE. These data were likewise used in another study, on T cells in Graves' hyperthyroidism and ophthalmopathy. According to that study: The hyperthyroidism was newly diagnosed and had lasted under 2 months; the patients were aged 18 to 65. Ophthalmopathy was model-predicted a median 6.5 months pre-onset.

The TCR was taken from a man aged 40-49 years with Graves disease. The source was peripheral blood mononuclear cells (PBMCs), collected at new diagnosis, from a patient treated with antithyroid drugs. This sequence joins TRBV9 and TRBJ1-1; D unresolved. The CDR3 sequence is CASSVAGGAKNTEAFF. CDR3 coding DNA: TGTGCCAGCAGCGTAGCTGGAGGAGCCAAGAACACTGAAGCTTTCTTT.